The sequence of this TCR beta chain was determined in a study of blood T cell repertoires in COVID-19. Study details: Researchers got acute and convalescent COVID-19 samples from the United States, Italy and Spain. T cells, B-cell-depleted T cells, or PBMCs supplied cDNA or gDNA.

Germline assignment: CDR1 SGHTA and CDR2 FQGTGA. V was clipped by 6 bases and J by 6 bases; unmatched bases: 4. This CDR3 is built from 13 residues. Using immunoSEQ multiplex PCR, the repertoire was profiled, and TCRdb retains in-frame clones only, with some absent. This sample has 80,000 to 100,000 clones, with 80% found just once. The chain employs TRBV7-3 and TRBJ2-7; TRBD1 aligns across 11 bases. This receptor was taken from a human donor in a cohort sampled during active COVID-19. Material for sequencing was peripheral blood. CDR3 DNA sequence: TGTGCCAGCAGTTCCGGGACAGGGGGCGAGCAGTACTTC. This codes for CASSSGTGGEQYF.